These 27 T cell receptor beta chains were all obtained from the same sample, sequenced in a study of T cell repertoires in aging, cancer and after chemotherapy. A mixed TRB-A/B primer pool amplified rearranged TRB by multiplex touch-down PCR. TCRdb re-called the multiplex PCR reads through MiXCR, storing one row per CDR3 protein. Among approximately 18,000 distinct CDR3 sequences listed, 45% to 50% were seen once. Peripheral blood genomic DNA, not sorted cells or RNA, was the template. Sequencing was carried out using blood. Receptors originate from a human donor in good health.

The V call is TRBV12-3 or TRBV12-4, the J call TRBJ1-6; maybe TRBD1 (5 bases). This CDR3 comprises 15 residues. V was cut by 7 bases and J by 7 bases, with 17 bases left in between. The CDR3 nucleotides read TGTGCCAGCACCTGGGACTCTGGAGGAAATTCACCCCTCCACTTT. It yields the protein CASTWDSGGNSPLHF.

This chain uses TRBV12-3 or TRBV12-4 with TRBJ2-1; D is undetermined. Trimming pared 5 bases from V and 8 bases from J, leaving 7 bases between. The CDR3 covers 11 residues. CDR3 nucleotides: TGTGCCAGCAGTAGGTACGATGAGCAGTTCTTC. As protein: CASSRYDEQFF.

This chain links TRBV5-5 with TRBJ2-3, with 14 bases that match TRBD2. After removal of 4 bases from V and 5 bases from J, the junction contained 3 bases not matched to a gene. Per germline, CDR1 SGHKS and CDR2 YYEKEE (reference sequence). The CDR3 contains 15 residues. The CDR3 nucleotides are TGTGCCAGCAGCGCGACTAGCGGGAGGGGAGATACGCAGTATTTT. Protein: CASSATSGRGDTQYF.

The chain combines TRBV11-1 with TRBJ2-1; D is ambiguous. This CDR3 region has 13 residues. V lost 5 bases and J 9 bases, leaving 14 bases between the germline ends. The germline gives CDR1 SGHAT, CDR2 FQDESV (reference sequence). The DNA for the CDR3 is TGTGCCAGCAGCCCTTCCCCTGGGGTTGAGCAGTTCTTC. Amino acid sequence: CASSPSPGVEQFF.

This sequence joins TRBV29-1 and TRBJ1-2; no definite D call. V lost 0 bases to trimming and J lost 6 bases, with 11 bases between them. Germline V gene data show CDR1 as SQVTM and CDR2 as ANQGSEA. This CDR3 comprises 13 residues. Here the CDR3 DNA reads TGCAGCGTTGAAGATCCCGGGATCCATGGCTACACCTTC. Protein sequence: CSVEDPGIHGYTF. Based on the CDR3 plus reference TRBV29-1 and TRBJ1-2, the full variable domain is SAVISQKPSRDICQRGTSLTIQCQVDSQVTMMFWYRQQPGQSLTLIATANQGSEATYESGFVIDKFPISRPNLTFSTLTVSNMSPEDSSIYLCSVEDPGIHGYTFGSGTRLTVV.

The gene calls are TRBV7-2 and TRBJ2-7; 7 nucleotides agree with TRBD2. The CDR3 is 16 residues long. The V gene end was trimmed by 2 bases and the J gene end by 3 bases; junction bases not matched to a gene: 10. Germline CDR1 reads SGHTA; CDR2 reads FQGNSA. This chain's CDR3 is CASSLFGAGENYEQYF. DNA for the CDR3: TGTGCCAGCAGCTTATTCGGGGCGGGAGAAAACTACGAGCAGTACTTC.

In this sample, this clonotype turned up once. V gene TRBV5-1 combines with J gene TRBJ2-1, with D unresolved. The CDR3 length is 15 residues. Trimming took off 4 bases at V and 2 bases at J, with 13 bases between the two ends. Germline lookup yields CDR1 SGHRS and CDR2 YFSETQ. The CDR3 loop is CASSLIVGAYNEQFF. The CDR3 coding sequence is TGCGCCAGCAGCCTTATAGTTGGGGCCTACAATGAGCAGTTCTTC.

This clonotype was found a few times. In nucleotides, the CDR3 is TGTGCCAGTACCTCAGGACAGGCCCCCTACGAGCAGTACTTC. It specifies CASTSGQAPYEQYF. The chain recombines TRBV19 with TRBJ2-7, with 7 bases that match TRBD1. CDR1 and CDR2 from the germline V gene are LNHDA and SQIVND (reference sequence). Losses at the gene ends were 7 bases for V and 2 bases for J; bases not matched to a gene: 8. The length of the CDR3 is 14 residues.

This clonotype has just a few counts. The chain carries TRBV19 and TRBJ1-2; no firm D call. The CDR3 contains 12 residues. Looked up from germline, CDR1 is LNHDA and CDR2 is SQIVND (reference sequence). The V and J ends lost 5 bases and 8 bases respectively, with 12 bases between them. DNA of the CDR3: TGTGCCAGTAGTTGGACGGTTGGGGGCTACACCTTC. Protein product: CASSWTVGGYTF.

CDR3 DNA: TGTGCCAGTAGTTTCGGGAAACCTACTGAGCAGTTCTTC. It encodes CASSFGKPTEQFF. The gene calls are TRBV19 and TRBJ2-1; weak D call: TRBD2 (5 bases). Trimming shortened V by 5 bases and J by 9 bases, and 14 bases separated the two germline ends. The CDR3 length is 13 residues. From germline, CDR1 is LNHDA and CDR2 SQIVND (reference sequence). The entire variable domain, with the rest obtained from reference TRBV19 and TRBJ2-1, is as follows: DGGITQSPKYLFRKEGQNVTLSCEQNLNHDAMYWYRQDPGQGLRLIYYSQIVNDFQKGDIAEGYSVSREKKESFPLTVTSAQKNPTAFYLCASSFGKPTEQFFGPGTRLTVL.

The genes are TRBV12-3 or TRBV12-4 and TRBJ1-5, with D possibly TRBD1 on 5 matching bases. This CDR3 spans 15 amino acids. V was cut by 3 bases and J by 7 bases, with 16 bases left in between. The CDR3 coding sequence is TGTGCCAGCAGTTTGGAAGGGGCCATCGGGCAGCCCCAGCATTTT. Encoded protein: CASSLEGAIGQPQHF.

The chain carries TRBV27 and TRBJ2-7, with D unresolved. Trimming shortened V by 5 bases and J by 3 bases, and 14 bases separated the two germline ends. There are 14 residues in the CDR3. Germline CDR1 reads MNHEY; CDR2 reads SMNVEV (reference sequence). The CDR3 spells CASSGDWPDYEQYF. The CDR3 region has the DNA TGTGCCAGCAGTGGAGACTGGCCGGACTACGAGCAGTACTTC.

The rearrangement links TRBV11-1 to TRBJ2-1, with D maybe TRBD1 (6 bases). Deletions cut 2 bases from V and 7 bases from J, with 15 bases between. CDR3 length: 15 amino acids. The germline CDR1 and CDR2 sequences are SGHAT and FQDESV (reference sequence). CDR3: CASSLSGDVRNEQFF. The DNA for the CDR3 is TGTGCCAGCAGCTTATCAGGGGATGTGAGGAATGAGCAGTTCTTC. The full variable domain, completed using reference TRBV11-1 and TRBJ2-1, is EAEVAQSPRYKITEKSQAVAFWCDPISGHATLYWYRQILGQGPELLVQFQDESVVDDSQLPKDRFSAERLKGVDSTLKIQPAELGDSAMYLCASSLSGDVRNEQFFGPGTRLTVL.

The CDR3 DNA is TGTGCCAGCAGCATGCTGCGCGGCAGGGGAGAAGGGGAGACCCAGTACTTC. It codes for CASSMLRGRGEGETQYF. The rearrangement links TRBV5-6 to TRBJ2-5; TRBD1 might be the D (6 bases). Germline V gene lookup returns CDR1 SGHDT and CDR2 YYEEEE. This CDR3 spans 17 amino acids. V was clipped by 4 bases and J by 5 bases, with 24 bases between them.

The chain carries TRBV19 and TRBJ2-3; unclear D gene. CDR3 length: 14 amino acids. Germline assignment: CDR1 LNHDA and CDR2 SQIVND (reference sequence). Trimming took off 6 bases at V and 1 base at J, with 11 bases between the two ends. CDR3 in DNA: TGTGCCAGTAGCTATCTACCGGGCACAGATACGCAGTATTTT. This gives the protein CASSYLPGTDTQYF. The whole variable domain, filled in from reference TRBV19 and TRBJ2-3, reads DGGITQSPKYLFRKEGQNVTLSCEQNLNHDAMYWYRQDPGQGLRLIYYSQIVNDFQKGDIAEGYSVSREKKESFPLTVTSAQKNPTAFYLCASSYLPGTDTQYFGPGTRLTVL.

This clonotype was seen only once. The chain has TRBV15 and TRBJ2-7; 7 nucleotides align to TRBD1. The CDR3 sequence is 15 residues long. CDR1 is LNHNV and CDR2 is YYDKDF in the germline V gene (reference sequence). Trimming at V came to 1 base and at J to 5 bases, leaving 8 bases not matched to a gene. The DNA of the CDR3 is TGTGCCACCAGCAGAGCAGGGGGTCGTTCTGACGAGCAGTACTTC. This codes for CATSRAGGRSDEQYF.

This chain joins TRBV15 and TRBJ1-2, with D possibly matching TRBD1 (6 bases). CDR1 is LNHNV, CDR2 YYDKDF, per germline (reference sequence). V lost 0 bases and J 4 bases, leaving 12 bases between the germline ends. There are 15 residues in the CDR3. CDR3 DNA sequence: TGTGCCACCAGCAGAGATACCCAGGGGAGCTATGGCTACACCTTC. Translated, it gives CATSRDTQGSYGYTF.

The V gene is TRBV5-6, the J gene TRBJ2-7; 7 bases agree with TRBD2. V was clipped by 3 bases and J by 7 bases; unmatched bases: 13. CDR1 SGHDT and CDR2 YYEEEE come from the germline V gene. This CDR3 comprises 15 residues. CDR3 coding DNA: TGTGCCAGCAGCTCCTTAAGCGGGGCACCGGGGGAGCAGTACTTC. Its protein product is CASSSLSGAPGEQYF.

A single count supports this clonotype. V usage is TRBV11-1 and J usage is TRBJ2-3; D might be TRBD1 (5 bases). There are 15 residues in the CDR3. The ends were cut back, 3 bases at V and 0 bases at J, with 10 bases in the middle. Germline lookup yields CDR1 SGHAT and CDR2 FQDESV (reference sequence). CDR3 in amino acids: CASSFGSGSTDTQYF. In nucleotides, the CDR3 is TGTGCCAGCAGCTTCGGGTCAGGGAGCACAGATACGCAGTATTTT.

This clonotype was counted only a few times. The V gene is TRBV6-4, the J gene TRBJ2-3; no definite D call. CDR1 and CDR2 from the germline V gene are MRHNA and SNTAGT. V lost 2 bases, J lost 2 bases, and 5 bases lay in between. This CDR3 is built from 13 residues. The CDR3: CASSDKDTDTQYF. CDR3 DNA sequence: TGTGCCAGCAGTGACAAGGACACAGATACGCAGTATTTT.

V is TRBV6-1 and J is TRBJ1-6; TRBD1 might be the D (6 bases). The CDR3 has 18 residues. The germline CDR1 and CDR2 sequences are MNHNS and SASEGT. V was pared by 6 bases and J by 0 bases, with 18 bases between. DNA of the CDR3: TGTGCCAGCAGGGATGGACAGCTCCTCTACTCCTATAATTCACCCCTCCACTTT. Translating gives CASRDGQLLYSYNSPLHF.

The chain joins TRBV6-5 to TRBJ2-1; TRBD2 agrees at 8 bases. CDR1 and CDR2 from the germline V gene are MNHEY and SVGAGI. The CDR3 sequence is 14 residues long. V shed 5 bases and J 2 bases; nucleotides not matched to a gene: 2. CDR3 coding DNA: TGTGCCAGCAGTGGGGGACTAGCCTACAATGAGCAGTTCTTC. Its protein product is CASSGGLAYNEQFF.

The chain recombines TRBV5-1 with TRBJ2-5; possible D gene TRBD2, 5 bases. There are 14 residues in the CDR3. The germline gives CDR1 SGHRS, CDR2 YFSETQ. V lost 0 bases to trimming and J lost 2 bases, with 8 bases between them. The CDR3 region is CASSLGRTQETQYF. The CDR3 nucleotides are TGCGCCAGCAGCTTGGGACGGACTCAAGAGACCCAGTACTTC.

The J gene is TRBJ2-5, the V gene TRBV13, with a possible D match to TRBD2 (6 bases). V was pared by 7 bases and J by 4 bases, with 13 bases between. This CDR3 has 13 residues. CDR1 is PRHDT, CDR2 FYEKMQ, per germline (reference sequence). CDR3 bases: TGTGCCAGCACCGAAGGACTACGAGAGACCCAGTACTTC. This gives the protein CASTEGLRETQYF.

In this sample, this clonotype is medium-sized. The chain has TRBV29-1 and TRBJ2-1, with 11 bases matching TRBD2. Germline CDR1 SQVTM, CDR2 ANQGSEA. Trimming at V came to 6 bases and at J to 9 bases, leaving 10 bases not matched to a gene. The CDR3 has 14 amino acids. CDR3 loop: CSVGSGRADGEQFF. The CDR3 DNA follows: TGCAGCGTCGGTAGCGGGAGGGCCGACGGTGAGCAGTTCTTC.

Comment on this clonotype: A much larger clone lies a single base off, so this may be a read error. The chain carries TRBV29-1 and TRBJ2-1; 7 bases fit TRBD2. Trimming cost V 3 bases and J 1 base; bases outside gene matches: 3. This CDR3 contains 14 residues. Per germline, CDR1 SQVTM and CDR2 ANQGSEA. CDR3 nucleotides: TGCAGCGTTGATAAGGGAGGGTCCTACAATGAGCAGTTCTTC. Protein: CSVDKGGSYNEQFF.

This clonotype was counted once. The V gene is TRBV29-1, the J gene TRBJ1-1; no clear D gene. The germline V gene has CDR1 SQVTM and CDR2 ANQGSEA. The CDR3 sequence is 13 residues long. The V end was cut by 2 bases, the J end by 0 bases, with 7 bases between. The CDR3 is CSVESRMNTEAFF. The CDR3 DNA sequence: TGCAGCGTTGAATCCAGAATGAACACTGAAGCTTTCTTT.